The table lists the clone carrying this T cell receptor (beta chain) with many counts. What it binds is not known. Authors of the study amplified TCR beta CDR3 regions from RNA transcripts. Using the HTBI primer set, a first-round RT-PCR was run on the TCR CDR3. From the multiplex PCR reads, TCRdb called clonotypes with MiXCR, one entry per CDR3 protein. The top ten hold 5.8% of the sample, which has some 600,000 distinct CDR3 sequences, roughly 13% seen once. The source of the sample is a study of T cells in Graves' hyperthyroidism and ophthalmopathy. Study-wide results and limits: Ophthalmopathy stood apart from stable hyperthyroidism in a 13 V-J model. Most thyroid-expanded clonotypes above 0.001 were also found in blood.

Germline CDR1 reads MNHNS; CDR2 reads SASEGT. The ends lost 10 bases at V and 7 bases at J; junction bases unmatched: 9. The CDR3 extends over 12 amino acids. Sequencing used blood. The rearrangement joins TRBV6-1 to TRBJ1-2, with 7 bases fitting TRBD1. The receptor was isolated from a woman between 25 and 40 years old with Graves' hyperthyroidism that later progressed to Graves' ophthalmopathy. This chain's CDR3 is CAILQGRPGYTF. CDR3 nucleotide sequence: TGTGCCATTTTACAGGGGAGGCCTGGCTACACCTTC.